Below, 23 T cell receptor beta chains from the same sample are listed, as sequenced in a study of cytomegalovirus exposure and HLA in healthy donors. The study ran its PCR with 60 Vbeta and 13 Jbeta primers. Profiling relied on immunoSEQ multiplex PCR, and the TCRdb table lists in-frame clones only, not all of them. The sample includes 150,000 to 200,000 clones, about 83% of them seen just once. The sequenced material came from PBMCs. The receptor set was obtained from a girl aged 5-17 years in good health and CMV-seropositive.

The CDR3 nucleotides are TGCGCCAGCAGCTTGGGATCTAGCGGGGGGTACGAGCAGTACTTC. It codes for CASSLGSSGGYEQYF. The rearrangement joins TRBV5-1 to TRBJ2-7; 11 bases match TRBD2. Germline V gives CDR1 SGHRS, CDR2 YFSETQ. The CDR3 is 15 residues long. With 0 bases clipped from V and 4 bases from J, the junction kept 3 bases outside the gene matches.

This clone turned up a few times. The chain couples TRBV4-1 to TRBJ1-2; 8 bases line up with TRBD1. This CDR3 region has 17 residues. J was trimmed by 6 bases and V by 1 base; bases with no gene match: 13. Germline CDR1 is MGHRA and CDR2 is YSYEKL. In DNA form, the CDR3 reads TGCGCCAGCAGCCAAGGAGCAGGGGGCGCCGTCCTGGATGGCTACACCTTC. It translates to CASSQGAGGAVLDGYTF.

The J gene is TRBJ1-2, the V gene TRBV30, with a possible D match to TRBD1 (6 bases). The CDR3 loop spans 12 amino acids. Germline V gives CDR1 GTSNPN, CDR2 SVGIG (reference sequence). Between the trimmed V and J ends, which lost 7 bases and 8 bases, there was a span of 17 bases. CDR3 DNA sequence: TGTGCCTCGAAGCAGGGGATTATAGGCTACACCTTC. It yields the protein CASKQGIIGYTF.

Turning to this clone: Because the CDR3 is missing its conserved closing phenylalanine or tryptophan, this is likely a read error. The rearrangement joins TRBV6-6 to TRBJ2-3, with a tentative D call TRBD1 (5 bases). V lost 2 bases to trimming and J lost 4 bases, with 7 bases between them. CDR3 length equals 13 residues. Germline CDR1 MNHNY, CDR2 SVGAGI (reference sequence). Here the CDR3 reads CASSYGRADTQYV. CDR3 bases: TGTGCCAGCAGTTACGGCAGGGCAGATACGCAGTATGTT.

The chain joins TRBV28 to TRBJ2-4, with 7 bases identical to TRBD2. The ends lost 8 bases at V and 6 bases at J; junction bases unmatched: 4. The length of the CDR3 is 12 residues. Germline V gene data show CDR1 as MDHEN and CDR2 as SYDVKM. CDR3 coding DNA: TGTGCCAGCGGGGGAGGGATAAACATTCAGTACTTC. Its translation is CASGGGINIQYF.

J is TRBJ2-5 and V is TRBV7-2; perhaps TRBD2 as D (6 bases). V was shortened by 4 bases and J by 4 bases, with 7 bases between the two germline ends. CDR1 and CDR2 (germline): SGHTA, FQGNSA. The CDR3 totals 12 residues. The CDR3 region is CASSWRGETQYF. The CDR3 DNA follows: TGTGCCAGCAGCTGGAGGGGAGAGACCCAGTACTTC.

This chain connects TRBV7-8 to TRBJ2-2, with TRBD2 matching over 16 bases. Germline V CDR1 and CDR2: SGHVS, FQNEAQ. Trimming took 5 bases from V and 3 from J; bases not matched to a gene: 9. The CDR3 is 19 residues long. The CDR3, as DNA: TGTGCCAGCAGCCGTCCGGGACTAGCGGGGGGGCGGTACACCGGGGAGCTGTTTTTT. It translates to CASSRPGLAGGRYTGELFF.

The chain has TRBV5-8 and TRBJ2-1, with unresolved D. CDR1 and CDR2 from the germline V gene are SGHTS and YDEGEE. The V end was cut by 4 bases, the J end by 6 bases, with 11 bases between. The CDR3 covers 13 residues. The CDR3 DNA sequence: TGTGCCAGCAGCGTATCCCCCGTCAATGAGCAGTTCTTC. Its protein is CASSVSPVNEQFF.

This clone has a single count. The rearrangement links TRBV10-3 to TRBJ1-2; TRBD1 matches at 7 bases. The germline CDR1 and CDR2 sequences are ENHRY and SYGVKD. This CDR3 has 18 residues. Losses at the gene ends were 0 bases for V and 0 bases for J; bases not matched to a gene: 10. CDR3 protein: CAISESIRMTGTNYGYTF. CDR3 in DNA: TGTGCCATCAGTGAGTCGATTCGAATGACAGGGACTAACTATGGCTACACCTTC.

CDR3 sequence (DNA): TGTGCCAGCAGCTTAGTGTCTCAGGGCGCCGGGGAGCTGTTTTTT. It codes for CASSLVSQGAGELFF. This chain connects TRBV7-9 to TRBJ2-2; D is perhaps TRBD1 (5 bases). This CDR3 spans 15 amino acids. Trimming shortened V by 1 base and J by 6 bases, and 12 bases separated the two germline ends. The germline V gene has CDR1 SEHNR and CDR2 FQNEAQ (reference sequence).

In its sample, this clone was seen once. The genes are TRBV10-3 and TRBJ1-5; D is possibly TRBD1 (5 bases). This CDR3 is built from 16 residues. V was shortened by 0 bases and J by 2 bases, with 11 bases between the two germline ends. Germline CDR1 reads ENHRY; CDR2 reads SYGVKD. DNA for the CDR3: TGTGCCATCAGTGAGTCGATCGTGACAGGCAATCAGCCCCAGCATTTT. Its protein is CAISESIVTGNQPQHF.

The chain employs TRBV30 and TRBJ2-3; 12 positions match TRBD2. J gave up 6 bases and V 0 bases, and 4 bases lay outside the gene matches. This CDR3 comprises 15 residues. The germline gives CDR1 GTSNPN, CDR2 SVGIG (reference sequence). For the CDR3, the DNA is TGTGCCTGGAGTGTACTAGCGGGGGGCGTCGATACGCAGTATTTT. This codes for CAWSVLAGGVDTQYF.

The chain combines TRBV19 with TRBJ1-2, with 9 bases lining up with TRBD1. The length of the CDR3 is 14 residues. V lost 7 bases to trimming and J lost 7 bases; unmatched junction nucleotides: 10. The germline V gene encodes CDR1 LNHDA and CDR2 SQIVND (reference sequence). The CDR3 DNA follows: TGTGCCAGTACCCTCCGGGACAGGGTTATTGGCTACACCTTC. This sequence encodes CASTLRDRVIGYTF.

The chain employs TRBV10-2 and TRBJ1-1; tentative D call: TRBD1 (5 bases). The CDR3 is made up of 14 amino acids. CDR1 is WSHSY and CDR2 is SAAADI in the germline V gene. Trimming removed 2 bases from V and 3 bases from J, with 10 bases in between. The DNA for the CDR3 is TGCGCCAGCAGTGAGCAGGGAAAATACACTGAAGCTTTCTTT. It translates to CASSEQGKYTEAFF.

The chain is built from TRBV9 and TRBJ1-3; D not resolved. CDR3 size: 14 residues. CDR1 is SGDLS and CDR2 is YYNGEE in the germline V gene. The V end was cut by 0 bases, the J end by 4 bases, with 8 bases between. The CDR3, as DNA: TGTGCCAGCAGCGTAGGTGACGGGGGAAACACCATATATTTT. The encoded protein is CASSVGDGGNTIYF. Full variable domain (rest looked up from reference TRBV9 and TRBJ1-3): DSGVTQTPKHLITATGQRVTLRCSPRSGDLSVYWYQQSLDQGLQFLIQYYNGEERAKGNILERFSAQQFPDLHSELNLSSLELGDSALYFCASSVGDGGNTIYFGEGSWLTVV.

The genes are TRBV7-6 and TRBJ1-2, with 7 bases fitting TRBD1. The junction had 2 bases not matched to a gene; V was cut back by 4 bases and J by 3 bases. CDR3 size: 13 residues. The germline CDR1 and CDR2 sequences are SGHVS and FNYEAQ. CDR3 amino acids: CASSSTGDYGYTF. The DNA for the CDR3 is TGTGCCAGCAGCTCCACAGGGGACTATGGCTACACCTTC.

The V call is TRBV4-2, the J call TRBJ2-1, with 7 bases lining up with TRBD2. Germline loops: CDR1 LGHNA, CDR2 YNFKEQ. V was clipped by 0 bases and J by 6 bases; unmatched bases: 8. This CDR3 contains 16 residues. The CDR3 DNA follows: TGTGCCAGCAGCCAAGAGCCCCTAGCGGTTCGCAATGAGCAGTTCTTC. Translating gives CASSQEPLAVRNEQFF.

This chain uses TRBV11-3 with TRBJ2-1; TRBD1 might be the D (6 bases). V was clipped by 5 bases and J by 0 bases, with 23 bases between them. CDR3 size: 19 residues. Germline V gives CDR1 SGHNT, CDR2 YENEEA. The chain's CDR3 is CASSPNVGALSTSYNEQFF. The DNA of the CDR3 is TGTGCCAGCAGCCCCAACGTGGGGGCCTTGTCTACCTCCTACAATGAGCAGTTCTTC.

The gene calls are TRBV13 and TRBJ1-1; no clear D. Trimming shortened V by 6 bases and J by 2 bases, and 7 bases separated the two germline ends. CDR1 and CDR2 (germline): PRHDT, FYEKMQ (reference sequence). The CDR3 loop spans 12 amino acids. The chain's CDR3 is CASRPGNTEAFF. As DNA, the CDR3 is TGTGCCAGCAGGCCAGGAAACACTGAAGCTTTCTTT. Full variable domain (remainder filled in from reference TRBV13 and TRBJ1-1): AAGVIQSPRHLIKEKRETATLKCYPIPRHDTVYWYQQGPGQDPQFLISFYEKMQSDKGSIPDRFSAQQFSDYHSELNMSSLELGDSALYFCASRPGNTEAFFGQGTRLTVV.

CDR3 residues: CASRGTLNPLNTEAFF. In DNA, the CDR3 is TGTGCCAGCAGGGGGACATTAAATCCCTTGAACACTGAAGCTTTCTTT. The V call is TRBV5-4, the J call TRBJ1-1, with D possibly matching TRBD1 (6 bases). V lost 5 bases and J lost 0, with 17 bases in between. The germline gives CDR1 SGHNT, CDR2 YYREEE (reference sequence). This CDR3 has 16 amino acids.

This rearrangement joins TRBV19 to TRBJ2-5; TRBD2 might be the D (5 bases). There are 14 residues in the CDR3. Germline V gene data show CDR1 as LNHDA and CDR2 as SQIVND (reference sequence). V was pared by 7 bases and J by 4 bases, with 16 bases between. CDR3 loop: CASTGSGRGETQYF. CDR3 sequence (DNA): TGTGCCAGTACGGGGAGTGGGCGAGGAGAGACCCAGTACTTC.

The chain carries TRBV2 and TRBJ2-2, with 12 bases aligning to TRBD2. This CDR3 contains 15 residues. Germline V gene sequence: CDR1 SNHLY, CDR2 FYNNEI. V lost 8 bases to trimming and J lost 4 bases; unmatched junction nucleotides: 5. For the CDR3, the DNA is TGTGCCAGCTCGGTGGGACTAGCGGGCACCGGGGAGCTGTTTTTT. This translates into CASSVGLAGTGELFF. Complete variable domain (other parts from reference TRBV2 and TRBJ2-2): EPEVTQTPSHQVTQMGQEVILRCVPISNHLYFYWYRQILGQKVEFLVSFYNNEISEKSEIFDDQFSVERPDGSNFTLKIRSTKLEDSAMYFCASSVGLAGTGELFFGEGSRLTVL.

The chain joins TRBV7-9 to TRBJ1-3; D is ambiguous. Germline V gives CDR1 SEHNR, CDR2 FQNEAQ (reference sequence). The CDR3 sequence is 12 residues long. Trimming cost V 5 bases and J 8 bases, with 10 bases left between them. CDR3 coding DNA: TGTGCCAGCAGCCGCTCAGAGGACACCATATATTTT. Protein product: CASSRSEDTIYF.